The 12 T cell receptor beta chains listed next were all sequenced from one sample in a study of blood T cell repertoires in COVID-19. Libraries were prepared by immunoSEQ multiplex PCR; TCRdb keeps only in-frame clonotypes and omits some of them. The repertoire holds tens of thousands of clones, with about nine tenths as singletons. The sample taken for sequencing was peripheral blood. These receptors came from a man aged 45-60 years with active or convalescent COVID-19.

J is TRBJ2-3 and V is TRBV3-1 (or the pseudogene TRBV3-2), with D perhaps TRBD2 (7 bases). Trimming stripped 3 bases from V and 3 bases from J, with 13 bases between. The CDR3 spans 15 residues. From germline, CDR1 is LGHDT and CDR2 YNNKEL (reference sequence). This chain's CDR3 is CASSQGGARTDTQYF. The CDR3 DNA reads as TGTGCCAGCAGCCAGGGGGGGGCCCGGACAGATACGCAGTATTTT.

This chain connects TRBV10-3 to TRBJ2-7; D may be TRBD1 (6 bases). CDR3 length: 16 residues. Trimming cost V 2 bases and J 2 bases, with 16 bases left between them. Germline V gives CDR1 ENHRY, CDR2 SYGVKD. The CDR3 loop reads CAISEPQGTPTYEQYF. As DNA, the CDR3 is TGTGCCATCAGTGAGCCCCAGGGGACACCGACCTACGAGCAGTACTTC.

The chain links TRBV19 to TRBJ2-7; 13 bases line up with TRBD2. J lost 0 bases, V lost 5 bases, and 7 bases had no gene match. The CDR3 runs to 17 residues. Germline V gene lookup returns CDR1 LNHDA and CDR2 SQIVND (reference sequence). The CDR3 protein is CASSPAGLAGDSYEQYF. The CDR3 DNA is TGTGCCAGTAGTCCCGCTGGACTAGCGGGGGACTCCTACGAGCAGTACTTC.

The chain recombines TRBV29-1 with TRBJ2-1, with a weak D call TRBD2 (6 bases). CDR1 SQVTM and CDR2 ANQGSEA come from the germline V gene. V was pared by 2 bases and J by 6 bases, with 17 bases between. There are 15 residues in the CDR3. In DNA form, the CDR3 reads TGCAGCGTTGAAACGGCGGGGAGACTGGGCAATGAGCAGTTCTTC. Translating it yields CSVETAGRLGNEQFF.

This clone was found a few times. The V and J genes are TRBV28 and TRBJ1-5, with 8 nucleotides matching TRBD1. With V trimmed by 4 bases and J by 4 bases, 6 bases remained unmatched. CDR3 length: 15 residues. Germline CDR1 is MDHEN and CDR2 is SYDVKM. The CDR3 loop is CASSSDRVVNQPQHF. CDR3 DNA sequence: TGTGCCAGCAGTTCGGACAGGGTCGTAAATCAGCCCCAGCATTTT. Complete variable domain (other parts from reference TRBV28 and TRBJ1-5): DVKVTQSSRYLVKRTGEKVFLECVQDMDHENMFWYRQDPGLGLRLIYFSYDVKMKEKGDIPEGYSVSREKKERFSLILESASTNQTSMYLCASSSDRVVNQPQHFGDGTRLSIL.

The V and J genes are TRBV5-4 and TRBJ2-7; tentatively, D is TRBD1 (6 bases). CDR1 and CDR2 from the germline V gene are SGHNT and YYREEE (reference sequence). V was clipped by 4 bases and J by 7 bases, with 18 bases between them. The CDR3 is made up of 14 amino acids. The CDR3 loop is CASSPGTPMGEQYF. The CDR3 bases are TGTGCCAGCAGCCCCGGGACACCCATGGGGGAGCAGTACTTC.

This chain links TRBV5-1 with TRBJ2-1; 7 bases fit TRBD1. After removal of 3 bases from V and 0 bases from J, the junction contained 6 bases not matched to a gene. Germline CDR1 reads SGHRS; CDR2 reads YFSETQ. The CDR3 loop spans 16 amino acids. In DNA form, the CDR3 reads TGCGCCAGCAGCTGGGAAGGGGGCTCCTCCTACAATGAGCAGTTCTTC. Residues: CASSWEGGSSYNEQFF.

The chain couples TRBV18 to TRBJ2-5, with 7 bases matching TRBD2. V lost 3 bases and J lost 0; bases outside the gene matches: 4. This CDR3 has 15 amino acids. Germline CDR1 is KGHSH and CDR2 is LQKENI. DNA for the CDR3: TGTGCCAGCTCACCCCTGGGAGGGGACCAAGAGACCCAGTACTTC. Amino acids: CASSPLGGDQETQYF.

V is TRBV10-3 and J is TRBJ2-3; the match to TRBD2 covers 11 bases. There are 15 residues in the CDR3. Germline CDR1 ENHRY, CDR2 SYGVKD. Trimming removed 4 bases from V and 3 bases from J; junction bases left unmatched: 3. This chain's CDR3 is CAISVGTSGTDTQYF. The CDR3 DNA is TGTGCCATCAGTGTCGGGACTAGCGGAACAGATACGCAGTATTTT.

The V gene is TRBV5-4, the J gene TRBJ2-1, with unresolved D. CDR3 size: 15 residues. Between the trimmed V and J ends, which lost 2 bases and 3 bases, there was a span of 12 bases. Per germline, CDR1 SGHNT and CDR2 YYREEE (reference sequence). CDR3 protein: CASSLAQPRYNEQFF. The CDR3 DNA follows: TGTGCCAGCAGCTTAGCTCAACCCCGCTACAATGAGCAGTTCTTC. Supplemented by reference TRBV5-4 and TRBJ2-1, the full variable domain reads ETGVTQSPTHLIKTRGQQVTLRCSSQSGHNTVSWYQQALGQGPQFIFQYYREEENGRGNFPPRFSGLQFPNYSSELNVNALELDDSALYLCASSLAQPRYNEQFFGPGTRLTVL.

This sequence joins TRBV28 and TRBJ2-1; 9 nucleotides align to TRBD2. CDR3 length equals 16 residues. Germline CDR1 MDHEN, CDR2 SYDVKM. With V trimmed by 3 bases and J by 5 bases, 8 bases remained unmatched. The CDR3 DNA is TGTGCCAGCAGTTTTGCTCCGGGACTAGCTAACAATGAGCAGTTCTTC. Translating gives CASSFAPGLANNEQFF. Filled out from reference TRBV28 and TRBJ2-1, the complete variable domain reads DVKVTQSSRYLVKRTGEKVFLECVQDMDHENMFWYRQDPGLGLRLIYFSYDVKMKEKGDIPEGYSVSREKKERFSLILESASTNQTSMYLCASSFAPGLANNEQFFGPGTRLTVL.

This chain links TRBV18 with TRBJ1-2; D is ambiguous. The V end was cut by 5 bases, the J end by 0 bases, with 16 bases between. Looked up from germline, CDR1 is KGHSH and CDR2 is LQKENI. The CDR3 extends over 16 amino acids. CDR3: CASSAQREPTNYGYTF. CDR3 nucleotides: TGTGCCAGCTCAGCCCAACGGGAGCCCACTAACTATGGCTACACCTTC.